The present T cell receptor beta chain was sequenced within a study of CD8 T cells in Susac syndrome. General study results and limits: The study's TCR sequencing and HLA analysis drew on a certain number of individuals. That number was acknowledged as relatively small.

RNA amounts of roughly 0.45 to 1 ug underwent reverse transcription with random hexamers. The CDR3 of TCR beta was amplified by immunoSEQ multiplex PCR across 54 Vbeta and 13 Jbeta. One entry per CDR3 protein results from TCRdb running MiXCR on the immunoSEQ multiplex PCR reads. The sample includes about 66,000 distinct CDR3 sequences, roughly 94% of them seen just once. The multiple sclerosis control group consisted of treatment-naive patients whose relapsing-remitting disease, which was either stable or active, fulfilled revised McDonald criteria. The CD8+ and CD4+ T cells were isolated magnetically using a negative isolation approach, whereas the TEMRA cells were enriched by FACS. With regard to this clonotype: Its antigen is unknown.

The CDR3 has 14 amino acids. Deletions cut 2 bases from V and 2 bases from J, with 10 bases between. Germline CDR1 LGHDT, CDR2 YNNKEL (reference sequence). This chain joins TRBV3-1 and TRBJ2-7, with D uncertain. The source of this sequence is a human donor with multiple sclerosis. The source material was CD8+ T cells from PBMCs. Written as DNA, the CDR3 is TGTGCCAGCAGCCAAAGAGGTGCAGCCTACGAGCAGTACTTC. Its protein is CASSQRGAAYEQYF.